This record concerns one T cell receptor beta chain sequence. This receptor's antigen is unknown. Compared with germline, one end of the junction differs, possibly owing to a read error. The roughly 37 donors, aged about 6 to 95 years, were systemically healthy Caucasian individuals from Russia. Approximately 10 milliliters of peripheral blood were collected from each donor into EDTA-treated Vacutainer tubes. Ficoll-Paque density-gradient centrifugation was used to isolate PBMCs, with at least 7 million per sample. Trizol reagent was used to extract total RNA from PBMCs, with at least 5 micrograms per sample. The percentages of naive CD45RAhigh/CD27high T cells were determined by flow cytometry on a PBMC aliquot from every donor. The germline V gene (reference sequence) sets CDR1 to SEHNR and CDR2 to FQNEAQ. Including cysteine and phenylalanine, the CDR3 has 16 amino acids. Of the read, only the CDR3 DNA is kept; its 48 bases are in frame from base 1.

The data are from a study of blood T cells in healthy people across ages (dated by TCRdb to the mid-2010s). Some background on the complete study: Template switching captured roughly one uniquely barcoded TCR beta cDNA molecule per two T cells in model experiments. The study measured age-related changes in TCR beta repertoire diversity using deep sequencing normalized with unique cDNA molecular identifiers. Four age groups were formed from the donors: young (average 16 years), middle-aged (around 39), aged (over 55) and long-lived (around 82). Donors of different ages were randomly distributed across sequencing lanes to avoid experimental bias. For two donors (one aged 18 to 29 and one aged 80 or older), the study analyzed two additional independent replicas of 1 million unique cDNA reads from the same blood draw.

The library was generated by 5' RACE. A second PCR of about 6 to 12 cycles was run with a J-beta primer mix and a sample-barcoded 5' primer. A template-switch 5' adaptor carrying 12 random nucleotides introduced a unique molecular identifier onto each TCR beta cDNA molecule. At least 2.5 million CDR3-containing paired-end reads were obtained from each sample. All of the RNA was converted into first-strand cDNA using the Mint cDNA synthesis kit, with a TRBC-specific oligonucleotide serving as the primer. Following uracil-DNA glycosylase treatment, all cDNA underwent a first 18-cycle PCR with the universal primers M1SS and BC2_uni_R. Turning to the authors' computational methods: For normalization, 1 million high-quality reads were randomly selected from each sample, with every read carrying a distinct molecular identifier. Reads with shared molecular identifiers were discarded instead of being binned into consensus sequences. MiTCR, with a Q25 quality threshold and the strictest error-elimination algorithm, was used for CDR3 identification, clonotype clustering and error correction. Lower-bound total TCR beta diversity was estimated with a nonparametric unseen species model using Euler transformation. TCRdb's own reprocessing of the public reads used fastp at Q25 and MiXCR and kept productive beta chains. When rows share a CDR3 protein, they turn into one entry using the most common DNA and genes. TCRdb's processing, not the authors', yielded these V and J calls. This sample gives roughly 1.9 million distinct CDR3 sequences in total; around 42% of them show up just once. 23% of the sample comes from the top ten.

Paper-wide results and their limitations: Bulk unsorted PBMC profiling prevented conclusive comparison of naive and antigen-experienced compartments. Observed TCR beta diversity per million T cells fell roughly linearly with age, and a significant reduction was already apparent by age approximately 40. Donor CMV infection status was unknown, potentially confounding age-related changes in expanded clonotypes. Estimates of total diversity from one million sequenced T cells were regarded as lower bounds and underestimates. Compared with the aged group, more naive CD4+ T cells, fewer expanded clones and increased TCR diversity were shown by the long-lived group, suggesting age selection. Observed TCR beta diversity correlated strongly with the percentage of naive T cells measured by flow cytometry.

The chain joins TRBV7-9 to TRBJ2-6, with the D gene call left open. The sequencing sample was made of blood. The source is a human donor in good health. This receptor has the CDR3 CVSSLSRFSGANVLTF. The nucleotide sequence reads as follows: TGTGTCAGCAGCTTATCTCGGTTCTCTGGGGCCAACGTCCTGACTTTC.